This TCR beta chain derives from a study of response to subunit inactivated influenza vaccine. The study's findings and limits: Each seasonal flu vaccination may recruit only limited new T cells, authors suggested.

This clonotype was seen a few times. Its antigen is unidentified. Each CDR3 protein is one row after TCRdb ran MiXCR on the RT-PCR reads. The sample shows 550,000 to 800,000 distinct CDR3 sequences, approximately 13% of them seen only once. With 4 bases removed from V and 2 bases from J, the gap between germline ends came to 6 bases. The CDR3 is made up of 12 amino acids. Source: PBMCs from blood, taken approximately 15 days before vaccination. The sequence was collected from a man in his fifties who received an inactivated influenza vaccine. This chain links TRBV12-3 or TRBV12-4 with TRBJ2-7; D is ambiguous. CDR3 region: CASSWATYEQYF. The CDR3 DNA reads TGTGCCAGCAGTTGGGCCACCTACGAGCAGTACTTC.